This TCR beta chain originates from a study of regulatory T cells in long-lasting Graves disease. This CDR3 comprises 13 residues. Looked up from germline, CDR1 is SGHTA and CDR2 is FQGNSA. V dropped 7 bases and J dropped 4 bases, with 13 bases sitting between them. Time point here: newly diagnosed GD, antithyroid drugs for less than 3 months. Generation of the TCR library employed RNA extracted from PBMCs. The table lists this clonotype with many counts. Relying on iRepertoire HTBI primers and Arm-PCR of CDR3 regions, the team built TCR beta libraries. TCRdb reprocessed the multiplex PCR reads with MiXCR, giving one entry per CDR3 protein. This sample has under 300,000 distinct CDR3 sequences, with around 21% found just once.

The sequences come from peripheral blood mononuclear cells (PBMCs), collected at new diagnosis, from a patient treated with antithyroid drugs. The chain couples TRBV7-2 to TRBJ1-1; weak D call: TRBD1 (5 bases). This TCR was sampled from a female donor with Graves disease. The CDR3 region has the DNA TGTGCCAGCACTAAACAGGATCGCACTGAAGCTTTCTTT. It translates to CASTKQDRTEAFF.